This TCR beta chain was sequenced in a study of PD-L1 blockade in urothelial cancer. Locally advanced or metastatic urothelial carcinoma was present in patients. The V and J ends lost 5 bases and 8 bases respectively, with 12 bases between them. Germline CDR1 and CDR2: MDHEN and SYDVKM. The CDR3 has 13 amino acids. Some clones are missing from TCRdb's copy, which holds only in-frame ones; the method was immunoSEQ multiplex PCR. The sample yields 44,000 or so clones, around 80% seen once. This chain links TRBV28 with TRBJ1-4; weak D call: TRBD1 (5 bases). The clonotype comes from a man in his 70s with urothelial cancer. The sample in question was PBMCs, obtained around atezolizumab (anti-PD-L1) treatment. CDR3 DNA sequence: TGTGCCAGCAGTATACCAGGGAGGGAAAAACTGTTTTTT. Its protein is CASSIPGREKLFF.